This T cell receptor (beta chain) was observed in a study of T-cell reconstitution after alpha-beta-depleted transplantation in children. This CDR3 has 16 residues. V lost 1 base to trimming and J lost 5 bases, with 17 bases between them. From germline, CDR1 is MDHEN and CDR2 SYDVKM. Preparation of the TCRbeta library involved a method that used unique molecular identifiers. MiXCR, run by TCRdb on the PCR reads, gives a single entry per CDR3 protein. Of hundreds of thousands of distinct CDR3 sequences listed, 10% to 15% are singletons. The V gene is TRBV28, the J gene TRBJ2-5; possibly TRBD1 for D (5 bases). The sample in question was PBMCs, mostly from graft donor cells, obtained 360 days after TCRalphabeta/CD19-depleted stem cell transplant. The TCR comes from a male patient younger than 18 who had a stem cell transplant for acute myeloid leukemia, so the T cells may come from the graft donor. The CDR3 here is CASSLSSPQGPETQYF. The CDR3 DNA reads TGTGCCAGCAGTTTATCCTCTCCCCAGGGCCCCGAGACCCAGTACTTC. The full variable domain, its missing parts supplied by reference TRBV28 and TRBJ2-5, is DVKVTQSSRYLVKRTGEKVFLECVQDMDHENMFWYRQDPGLGLRLIYFSYDVKMKEKGDIPEGYSVSREKKERFSLILESASTNQTSMYLCASSLSSPQGPETQYFGPGTRLLVL.